This is a list of T cell receptor beta chains from one sample in a study of naive and memory T cell subsets. MiXCR was run by TCRdb on the UMI-ligation and nested PCR reads, yielding one entry per CDR3 protein. Here the sample spans over 65,000 distinct CDR3 sequences, 9% being singletons. What was sequenced was naive CD8+ T cells from blood. The receptors come from a human donor in good health. Both conserved end residues are part of each CDR3. D genes are given only for firm matches. A clone size is listed for some rows: how often the clone was seen (once, few, many), or a class if it is expanded.

many	.	TRBV6-1	TRBJ2-2	CAVLQRGETGELFF	TGTGCCGTCCTGCAGAGAGGAGAGACCGGGGAGCTGTTTTTT
.	.	TRBV13	TRBJ1-2	CASIFTPGGRGTDGYTF	TGTGCCAGCATATTTACCCCGGGGGGCAGGGGAACGGATGGCTACACCTTC
.	TRBD2	TRBV20-1	TRBJ2-7	CSARELAGVYEQYF	TGCAGTGCTAGAGAATTAGCGGGAGTATACGAGCAGTACTTC
few	TRBD1	TRBV10-3	TRBJ1-1	CAISETGGREAFF	TGTGCCATCAGTGAAACAGGGGGCCGGGAAGCTTTCTTT
few	.	TRBV30	TRBJ2-7	CAWMDGTYEQYF	TGTGCCTGGATGGACGGAACCTACGAGCAGTACTTC
.	TRBD2	TRBV12-3/TRBV12-4	TRBJ2-5	CASSLEIAGDETQYF	TGTGCCAGCAGTTTAGAAATAGCGGGAGATGAGACCCAGTACTTC
.	.	TRBV12-3/TRBV12-4	TRBJ1-1	CASSFETVATEAFF	TGTGCCAGCAGTTTCGAGACAGTCGCCACTGAAGCTTTCTTT
.	.	TRBV7-9	TRBJ2-7	CASSPGRGIYF	TGTGCCAGCAGCCCAGGGAGGGGGATCTACTTC
.	.	TRBV4-1	TRBJ2-7	CASSQVDLGNSYEQYF	TGCGCCAGCAGCCAAGTCGATTTAGGTAACTCCTACGAGCAGTACTTC
many	TRBD1	TRBV27	TRBJ2-3	CASQWGQGTDTQYF	TGTGCCAGCCAGTGGGGACAGGGCACAGATACGCAGTATTTT
few	.	TRBV12-3/TRBV12-4	TRBJ1-1	CASSTRQDLNTEAFF	TGTGCCAGCAGTACTCGACAGGACTTGAACACTGAAGCTTTCTTT
many	TRBD1	TRBV5-1	TRBJ2-7	CASSGRTGSSEQYF	TGCGCCAGCAGCGGAAGGACAGGGAGCTCCGAGCAGTACTTC
few	.	TRBV12-3/TRBV12-4	TRBJ2-2	CASRPLPSLGELFF	TGTGCCAGCAGACCCCTCCCTAGCCTTGGGGAGCTGTTTTTT
many	TRBD1	TRBV27	TRBJ1-6	CASSPSGGESNSPLHF	TGTGCCAGCTCGCCTTCAGGGGGCGAGTCAAATTCACCCCTCCACTTT
many	.	TRBV6-2/TRBV6-3	TRBJ2-4	CASSYDATRTENIQYF	TGTGCCAGCAGTTACGACGCTACTAGGACGGAAAACATTCAGTACTTC
many	.	TRBV7-6	TRBJ2-3	CASSLVDTSTDTQYF	TGTGCCAGCAGCTTAGTCGACACCTCCACAGATACGCAGTATTTT
.	.	TRBV7-9	TRBJ2-1	CASSLYEGGNEQFF	TGTGCCAGCAGCTTATACGAGGGAGGAAATGAGCAGTTCTTC
.	.	TRBV6-6	TRBJ2-1	CASTTTGPLHNEQFF	TGTGCCAGCACCACAACAGGGCCACTACACAATGAGCAGTTCTTC
few	TRBD2	TRBV29-1	TRBJ2-2	CSVTGTSATGELFF	TGCAGCGTGACCGGGACTAGTGCTACCGGGGAGCTGTTTTTT
many	.	TRBV28	TRBJ2-7	CASRSLDFYEQYF	TGTGCCAGCCGTAGTCTGGACTTCTACGAGCAGTACTTC
many	.	TRBV2	TRBJ2-1	CARGNRRSNEQFF	TGTGCCAGGGGGAACAGACGGAGCAATGAGCAGTTCTTC
many	.	TRBV5-5	TRBJ1-4	CASRPSASTNEKLFF	TGTGCCAGCAGACCCTCCGCCTCAACTAATGAAAAACTGTTTTTT
many	.	TRBV9	TRBJ1-1	CASSVGGARDAFF	TGTGCCAGCAGCGTAGGGGGAGCCAGGGACGCTTTCTTT
many	.	TRBV7-9	TRBJ2-1	CASNLDRGTDEQFF	TGTGCCAGCAACCTTGACCGGGGGACTGATGAGCAGTTCTTC
.	TRBD2	TRBV4-3	TRBJ2-1	CASSQKLAGAGYNEQFF	TGCGCCAGCAGCCAAAAACTAGCGGGAGCAGGCTACAATGAGCAGTTCTTC
few	.	TRBV29-1	TRBJ2-1	CSVSGGGSDSYNEQFF	TGCAGCGTTTCGGGGGGCGGGAGCGATTCCTACAATGAGCAGTTCTTC
many	TRBD1	TRBV5-8	TRBJ1-2	CASSFYGTAPNYGYTF	TGTGCCAGCAGCTTTTACGGGACAGCACCTAACTATGGCTACACCTTC
many	.	TRBV6-5	TRBJ2-5	CASSLAGGEVETQYF	TGTGCCAGCAGTTTAGCTGGGGGTGAGGTAGAGACCCAGTACTTC
.	TRBD2	TRBV29-1	TRBJ2-3	CSVEDLLLAGGTDTQYF	TGCAGCGTTGAAGATCTCTTACTAGCGGGGGGCACAGATACGCAGTATTTT
many	.	TRBV6-5	TRBJ2-7	CASSYRGFDEQYF	TGTGCCAGCAGTTACCGTGGGTTCGACGAGCAGTACTTC
.	.	TRBV28	TRBJ1-1	CASRSGAGSEAFF	TGTGCCAGCAGGTCAGGGGCTGGGTCTGAAGCTTTCTTT
many	.	TRBV9	TRBJ2-2	CASSVSVGELFF	TGTGCCAGCAGCGTATCCGTCGGGGAGCTGTTTTTT
many	TRBD1	TRBV7-6	TRBJ1-6	CASSPDRGFSPLHF	TGTGCCAGCAGTCCTGACAGGGGTTTTTCACCCCTCCACTTT
.	.	TRBV18	TRBJ2-1	CASSQEGYNEQFF	TGTGCCAGCTCACAGGAGGGATACAATGAGCAGTTCTTC
many	TRBD2	TRBV15	TRBJ2-1	CATSGIAGVNYNEQFF	TGTGCCACCAGCGGGATAGCGGGAGTGAACTACAATGAGCAGTTCTTC
many	.	TRBV12-5	TRBJ2-5	CASAPGLALVETQYF	TGTGCTAGTGCCCCCGGGCTAGCTCTCGTCGAGACCCAGTACTTC
.	.	TRBV2	TRBJ1-1	CASPLGYEAFF	TGTGCCAGCCCTCTAGGGTATGAAGCTTTCTTT
.	.	TRBV27	TRBJ2-1	CASSLIGQLSYNEQFF	TGTGCCAGCAGTTTGATAGGACAGCTCTCCTACAATGAGCAGTTCTTC
few	.	TRBV6-2/TRBV6-3	TRBJ2-5	CASSHLGVVETQYF	TGTGCCAGCAGCCACCTAGGAGTCGTGGAGACCCAGTACTTC
.	TRBD1	TRBV12-3/TRBV12-4	TRBJ2-7	CASSPGQTGTEQYF	TGTGCCAGCAGTCCGGGACAGACAGGGACCGAGCAGTACTTC
few	.	TRBV16	TRBJ2-4	CASSQSVTGVAKNIQYF	TGTGCCAGCAGCCAATCGGTGACAGGAGTAGCCAAAAACATTCAGTACTTC
few	.	TRBV18	TRBJ2-3	CASSPELDTQYF	TGTGCCAGCTCACCAGAGTTGGATACGCAGTATTTT
.	.	TRBV29-1	TRBJ2-4	CSVAGQAKNIQYF	TGCAGCGTGGCAGGACAAGCCAAAAACATTCAGTACTTC